This T cell receptor beta chain was recorded in a study of PD-L1 blockade in urothelial cancer. Overall study: Patients commenced atezolizumab in about 2014, and it was given at 1,200 mg intravenously every 3 weeks. Patients had been given 0 to 3 earlier chemotherapy regimens. Blood analysis took place 3 weeks (second dose) and 6 weeks after treatment start.

Trimming removed 6 bases from V and 0 bases from J; junction bases left unmatched: 9. Per germline, CDR1 MDHEN and CDR2 SYDVKM. The length of the CDR3 is 16 residues. The repertoire was sequenced with immunoSEQ multiplex PCR; TCRdb's copy has only in-frame clones and lacks some. The table shows 70,000 to 95,000 clones, with roughly 84% occurring only once. Time point defined: pretreatment peripheral blood. Sequences were derived from PBMCs, sampled around atezolizumab (anti-PD-L1) treatment. This clonotype originated in a man in his sixties with urothelial cancer. This rearrangement joins TRBV28 to TRBJ1-1, with TRBD1 matching 8 bases. The CDR3 DNA reads TGTGCCAGCAGGAGAGCCGGGACAGGACTGAACACTGAAGCTTTCTTT. It yields the protein CASRRAGTGLNTEAFF.